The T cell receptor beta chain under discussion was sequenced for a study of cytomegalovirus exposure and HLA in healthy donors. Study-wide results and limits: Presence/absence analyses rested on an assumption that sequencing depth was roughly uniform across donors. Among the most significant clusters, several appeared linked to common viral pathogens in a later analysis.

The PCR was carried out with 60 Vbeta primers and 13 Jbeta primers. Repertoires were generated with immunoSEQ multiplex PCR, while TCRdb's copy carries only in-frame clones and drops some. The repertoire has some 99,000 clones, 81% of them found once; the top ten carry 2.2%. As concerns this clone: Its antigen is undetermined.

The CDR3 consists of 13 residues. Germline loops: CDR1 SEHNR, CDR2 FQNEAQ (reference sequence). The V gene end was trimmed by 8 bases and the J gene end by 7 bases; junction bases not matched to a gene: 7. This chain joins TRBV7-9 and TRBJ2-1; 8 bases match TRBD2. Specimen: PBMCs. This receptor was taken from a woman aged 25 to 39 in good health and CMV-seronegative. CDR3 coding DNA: TGTGCCAGCCGGGGACTAGTTGGGAATGAGCAGTTCTTC. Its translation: CASRGLVGNEQFF.